Each of the 5 T cell receptor beta chains below was sequenced from the same sample in a study of blood T cell repertoires in COVID-19. The repertoire was sequenced with immunoSEQ multiplex PCR; TCRdb's copy has only in-frame clones and lacks some. The repertoire holds about 400,000 clones, with roughly 91% as singletons. Sequencing was carried out using PBMCs or T cells enriched from blood (not recorded which). The receptors here all came from a woman aged 25-40 years who had recovered from COVID-19.

The CDR3 is CASSLTTGPYEQYF. DNA for the CDR3: TGTGCCAGCAGCCTGACAACAGGGCCCTACGAGCAGTACTTC. This chain connects TRBV9 to TRBJ2-7; possible D gene TRBD1, 6 bases. The V end lost 4 bases, the J end lost 2 bases, and 13 bases lay between the germline ends. The CDR3 contains 14 residues. The germline CDR1 and CDR2 sequences are SGDLS and YYNGEE.

The rearrangement uses TRBV4-3 and TRBJ1-2; tentative D call: TRBD1 (6 bases). The CDR3 loop spans 17 amino acids. V lost 0 bases, J lost 4 bases, and 18 bases lay in between. Looked up from germline, CDR1 is LGHNA and CDR2 is YSLEER. In DNA, the CDR3 is TGCGCCAGCAGCCAAGATAGGGGGGGAAAGAAGATCTATGGCTACACCTTC. Translation gives CASSQDRGGKKIYGYTF.

CDR3 nucleotides: TGTGCCACCTCGGGACAGCTAAATCAGCCCCAGCATTTT. This encodes CATSGQLNQPQHF. V usage is TRBV6-5 and J usage is TRBJ1-5; 7 nucleotides align to TRBD1. The CDR3 spans 13 residues. Germline CDR1 is MNHEY and CDR2 is SVGAGI. The ends lost 10 bases at V and 4 bases at J; junction bases unmatched: 7.

This clone was seen a few times. For the CDR3, the DNA is TGTGCCAGCAGCTTAGGGGGACTGGGCACTGAAGCTTTCTTT. Translation: CASSLGGLGTEAFF. The chain uses TRBV7-9 and TRBJ1-1, with a possible D match to TRBD1 (5 bases). This CDR3 spans 14 amino acids. CDR1 and CDR2 (germline): SEHNR, FQNEAQ (reference sequence). The germline V and J ends were trimmed by 1 base and 4 bases, with 10 bases remaining between them.

The J gene is TRBJ2-5, the V gene TRBV5-1, with 7 nucleotides matching TRBD2. The CDR3 runs 13 residues. J gave up 7 bases and V 0 bases, and 3 bases lay outside the gene matches. Germline V gene lookup returns CDR1 SGHRS and CDR2 YFSETQ. Here the CDR3 DNA reads TGCGCCAGCAGCTTGGAGGCTAGCGGGACCCAGTACTTC. This encodes CASSLEASGTQYF.